Below are 8 T cell receptor beta chains sequenced from a single sample in a study of T cell repertoires in cytomegalovirus infection (dated by TCRdb to 2018 to 2020). Which antigens these TCRs recognize remains unknown. TCRdb shows the sequencer as Illumina HiSeq 1500. TCRdb reran the public reads through fastp at Q25 and MiXCR, keeping productive beta chains. Merged by CDR3 protein, the rows form single entries marked with the most common genes and DNA. The sample has roughly 990,000 distinct CDR3 sequences on record, approximately 33% of them singletons. Roughly 12% of the sample comes from the top ten. Read against the paper, the sample's treatment or condition label means: in vitro stimulation with specific CMV peptide epitopes to enrich CMV-specific T cells. The sample was cultured CD8+ T cells from PBMCs, taken from culture after CMV antigen stimulation. These TCRs come from a human donor in good health (CMV status not recorded). Some clones in this sample may be carry-over from other donors' samples.

The V and J genes are TRBV14 and TRBJ2-7; no firm D call. CDR1 SGHDN and CDR2 FVKESK come from the germline V gene. CDR3 length: 13 residues. In DNA, the CDR3 is TGTGCCAGCAGACAAGTTCACGGCTACGAGCAGTACGTC. It encodes CASRQVHGYEQYV.

V and J are TRBV10-3 and TRBJ1-3, with D perhaps TRBD1 (6 bases). This CDR3 spans 15 amino acids. The ends were cut back, 7 bases at V and 1 base at J, with 14 bases in the middle. Per the germline V gene, CDR1 is ENHRY and CDR2 is SYGVKD. The CDR3 DNA sequence: TGTGCCATCACCAGACAGGCAACGTCTGGAAACACCATATATTTT. Protein sequence: CAITRQATSGNTIYF.

This clonotype was counted only a few times. The chain uses TRBV4-1 and TRBJ2-6; 7 bases map to TRBD1. This CDR3 has 18 amino acids. The junction had 8 bases not matched to a gene; V was cut back by 2 bases and J by 1 base. CDR1 and CDR2 (germline): MGHRA, YSYEKL. The CDR3 is CASSQQTGTPSGANVLTF. Here the CDR3 DNA reads TGCGCCAGCAGCCAACAGACAGGGACCCCTTCTGGGGCCAACGTCCTGACTTTC.

There are many counts of this clonotype. The CDR3 does not end in the conserved phenylalanine or tryptophan, so this is likely a read error. No DNA is shown, since the ends of the CDR3 on it are uncertain; the CDR3 is the one TCRdb lists. The chain couples TRBV6-1 to TRBJ1-2; the D call in the table, TRBD1, was not verified against the DNA. Looked up from germline, CDR1 is MNHNS and CDR2 is SASEGT. The CDR3 is 14 amino acids long, termini counted. CDR3 in amino acids: CASSVPRPRMEFSV.

The chain is built from TRBV6-5 and TRBJ2-2, with D unclear. Germline V gene lookup returns CDR1 MNHEY and CDR2 SVGAGI. This CDR3 contains 18 residues. Trimming removed 0 bases from V and 0 bases from J, with 14 bases in between. The CDR3 DNA sequence: TGTGCCAGCAGTTACTCGATAGGCTACCACTCGAACACCGGGGAGCTGTTTTTT. Its translation is CASSYSIGYHSNTGELFF.

This clonotype appeared many times. The rearrangement joins TRBV7-2 to TRBJ2-7, with TRBD1 identical over 7 bases. Germline V gene sequence: CDR1 SGHTA, CDR2 FQGNSA. The V gene end was trimmed by 1 base and the J gene end by 3 bases; junction bases not matched to a gene: 6. This CDR3 has 15 residues. CDR3 sequence reads: CASSLEFGQDYEQYV. The CDR3, as DNA: TGTGCCAGCAGCTTAGAATTTGGACAGGACTACGAGCAGTACGTC.

With regard to this clonotype: Compared with germline, one end of the junction differs, possibly owing to a read error. The genes are TRBV7-7 and TRBJ2-5; a possible D gene is TRBD2 (5 bases). Germline V gives CDR1 SSHAT, CDR2 FNYEAQ (reference sequence). The CDR3 is 17 amino acids. The CDR3 DNA sequence: TGTGCTAGCAGCTTAGAGTATAGCGAAGGGCCCCGGGAGACCCAGTACTTC. This translates into CASSLEYSEGPRETQYF.

The chain combines TRBV6-1 with TRBJ2-5; D might be TRBD1 or TRBD2, each matching 7 bases. The V end was cut by 5 bases, the J end by 4 bases, with 20 bases between. The CDR3 totals 16 residues. The germline gives CDR1 MNHNS, CDR2 SASEGT. CDR3 in DNA: TGTGCCAGCAGTTCTACGACAGGGAGGGGACGAGAGACCCAGTACTTC. Translation gives CASSSTTGRGRETQYF.